The 13 T cell receptor beta chains presented below share a single source sample, sequenced in a study of blood T cell repertoires in COVID-19. This table comes from immunoSEQ multiplex PCR, and its TCRdb copy is limited to in-frame clones, with some not included. The sample has 200,000 to 250,000 clones; about 87% are singletons. Sample: peripheral blood. These TCRs come from a man aged 25 to 40 with COVID-19, enrolled during active disease.

J is TRBJ1-2 and V is TRBV7-2; D is perhaps TRBD1 (6 bases). The CDR3 covers 13 residues. The germline gives CDR1 SGHTA, CDR2 FQGNSA. V was trimmed by 5 bases and J by 7 bases, leaving 14 bases between them. The CDR3 DNA reads TGTGCCAGCAGCCCGACAGGCTCCCTTGGCTACACCTTC. This encodes CASSPTGSLGYTF.

This sequence joins TRBV28 and TRBJ1-4; 7 bases are a match to TRBD1. The germline gives CDR1 MDHEN, CDR2 SYDVKM. J lost 4 bases, V lost 3 bases, and 8 bases had no gene match. This CDR3 region has 16 residues. CDR3 in DNA: TGTGCCAGCAGTTTGACAGGGCAAGGGGGTAATGAAAAACTGTTTTTT. This sequence encodes CASSLTGQGGNEKLFF.

The chain combines TRBV5-1 with TRBJ2-7; TRBD1 agrees at 9 bases. CDR1 and CDR2 (germline): SGHRS, YFSETQ. The CDR3 has 14 residues. The junction had 6 bases not matched to a gene; V was cut back by 3 bases and J by 5 bases. CDR3 sequence: CASSSGTGFDEQYF. CDR3 in DNA: TGCGCCAGCAGCTCCGGGACAGGGTTTGACGAGCAGTACTTC.

V and J are TRBV24-1 and TRBJ2-3, with 10 positions matching TRBD1. Germline V lookup: CDR1 KGHDR, CDR2 SFDVKD. The CDR3 has 15 residues. J gave up 7 bases and V 2 bases, and 5 bases lay outside the gene matches. CDR3 DNA: TGTGCCACCAGTGATTCGGGACAGGGGTCGCATACGCAGTATTTT. It encodes CATSDSGQGSHTQYF.

This chain connects TRBV5-1 to TRBJ2-3; the match to TRBD1 covers 9 bases. This CDR3 has 14 amino acids. With 4 bases clipped from V and 4 bases from J, the junction kept 4 bases outside the gene matches. Germline V gives CDR1 SGHRS, CDR2 YFSETQ. The CDR3 DNA is TGCGCCAGCAGCGGGGGACAGGGTGCAGATACGCAGTATTTT. It encodes CASSGGQGADTQYF. Complete variable domain (other parts from reference TRBV5-1 and TRBJ2-3): KAGVTQTPRYLIKTRGQQVTLSCSPISGHRSVSWYQQTPGQGLQFLFEYFSETQRNKGNFPGRFSGRQFSNSRSEMNVSTLELGDSALYLCASSGGQGADTQYFGPGTRLTVL.

V is TRBV4-3 and J is TRBJ2-1; D may be TRBD1 (5 bases). Trimming cost V 3 bases and J 7 bases, with 22 bases left between them. Germline V CDR1 and CDR2: LGHNA, YSLEER. This CDR3 region has 17 residues. The CDR3 nucleotides read TGCGCCAGCAGCCACAACCGACACGCAAGGGGTGGTAATGAGCAGTTCTTC. It encodes CASSHNRHARGGNEQFF.

This chain links TRBV19 with TRBJ2-1, with 7 positions matching TRBD1. The CDR3 is made up of 15 amino acids. J was trimmed by 6 bases and V by 4 bases; bases with no gene match: 9. Germline lookup yields CDR1 LNHDA and CDR2 SQIVND (reference sequence). The CDR3 spells CASSTYRGWGNEQFF. CDR3 nucleotide sequence: TGTGCCAGTAGTACTTACAGGGGTTGGGGCAATGAGCAGTTCTTC.

In its sample, this clone was seen a few times. The chain combines TRBV7-2 with TRBJ2-7; TRBD2 matches at 9 bases. This CDR3 contains 14 residues. V lost 5 bases and J lost 0; bases outside the gene matches: 2. Per the germline V gene, CDR1 is SGHTA and CDR2 is FQGNSA. The CDR3 loop reads CASSQRGDSYEQYF. DNA of the CDR3: TGTGCCAGCAGCCAGCGGGGGGACTCCTACGAGCAGTACTTC.

This clone was observed a single time. The chain uses TRBV3-1 (or the pseudogene TRBV3-2) and TRBJ2-2; the match to TRBD1 covers 8 bases. The CDR3 is 14 residues long. Unmatched junction bases numbered 1, after V lost 3 bases and J lost 4 bases. Germline V gene lookup returns CDR1 LGHDT and CDR2 YNNKEL (reference sequence). This CDR3 reads CASSHGQGTGELFF. As DNA, the CDR3 is TGTGCCAGCAGCCACGGACAGGGCACCGGGGAGCTGTTTTTT.

The DNA for the CDR3 is TGTGCCTGGAATAAGGAGAGCTCCTACGAGCAGTACTTC. Its protein product is CAWNKESSYEQYF. V and J are TRBV30 and TRBJ2-7; D is uncertain. The V end lost 4 bases, the J end lost 0 bases, and 10 bases lay between the germline ends. Germline V gives CDR1 GTSNPN, CDR2 SVGIG (reference sequence). This CDR3 is 13 amino acids long.

The chain uses TRBV15 and TRBJ1-3; the D gene is possibly TRBD1 (6 bases). Germline V lookup: CDR1 LNHNV, CDR2 YYDKDF (reference sequence). The CDR3 consists of 17 residues. The V end lost 2 bases, the J end lost 0 bases, and 14 bases lay between the germline ends. This CDR3 is CATSRPDRPTSGNTIYF. CDR3 bases: TGTGCCACCAGCAGACCAGACAGGCCTACCTCTGGAAACACCATATATTTT.

V is TRBV19 and J is TRBJ1-5, with 8 bases that match TRBD1. Germline values: CDR1 LNHDA, CDR2 SQIVND (reference sequence). With V trimmed by 5 bases and J by 3 bases, 12 bases remained unmatched. CDR3 length equals 17 residues. The CDR3 loop reads CASSSRIGTGVNQPQHF. The CDR3 DNA reads TGTGCCAGTAGTTCTAGGATAGGGACAGGAGTCAATCAGCCCCAGCATTTT.

This rearrangement joins TRBV6-4 to TRBJ2-2; 8 bases are a match to TRBD2. V was pared by 6 bases and J by 4 bases, with 4 bases of the junction left unmatched. The CDR3 is 14 amino acids. Germline CDR1 and CDR2: MRHNA and SNTAGT. As DNA, the CDR3 is TGTGCCAGCAGGATCCTAGCGGGCACCGGGGAGCTGTTTTTT. Amino acids: CASRILAGTGELFF.